Shown below are 8 T cell receptor beta chains from a single sample sequenced in a study of blood T cell repertoires in COVID-19. TCRdb's copy holds only in-frame clones and misses some; the assay was immunoSEQ multiplex PCR. The sample lists fewer than 250,000 clones, 70% to 90% occurring once. Sequencing used peripheral blood. All receptors come from a man between 40 and 49 years old with acute or convalescent COVID-19.

This chain connects TRBV7-3 to TRBJ2-2; 7 bases match TRBD2. CDR1 and CDR2 (germline): SGHTA, FQGTGA. The CDR3 sequence is 15 residues long. V lost 3 bases to trimming and J lost 1 base; unmatched junction nucleotides: 2. CDR3 amino acids: CASSFLAENTGELFF. In DNA, the CDR3 is TGTGCCAGCAGCTTTCTAGCGGAGAACACCGGGGAGCTGTTTTTT.

The chain joins TRBV5-8 to TRBJ2-2, with D possibly matching TRBD2 (6 bases). Germline CDR1 reads SGHTS; CDR2 reads YDEGEE. The germline V and J ends were trimmed by 9 bases and 5 bases, with 17 bases remaining between them. This CDR3 is built from 14 residues. The CDR3 loop reads CATPRLGRTGELFF. The CDR3 DNA reads as TGTGCCACCCCCCGGTTAGGGAGGACCGGGGAGCTGTTTTTT. The full variable domain, its missing parts supplied by reference TRBV5-8 and TRBJ2-2, is EAGVTQSPTHLIKTRGQQATLRCSPISGHTSVYWYQQALGLGLQFLLWYDEGEERNRGNFPPRFSGRQFPNYSSELNVNALELEDSALYLCATPRLGRTGELFFGEGSRLTVL.

This clone occurred once. The genes are TRBV15 and TRBJ2-7, with a possible D match to TRBD1 (6 bases). Germline V gene sequence: CDR1 LNHNV, CDR2 YYDKDF (reference sequence). The CDR3 consists of 12 residues. V was cut by 4 bases and J by 4 bases, with 8 bases left in between. The CDR3 nucleotides are TGTGCCACCAGCACCACAGGGTACGAGCAGTACTTC. Protein product: CATSTTGYEQYF.

There are a few counts of this clone. The chain combines TRBV10-3 with TRBJ2-5; 9 bases are shared with TRBD2. Germline V gene lookup returns CDR1 ENHRY and CDR2 SYGVKD. Trimming cost V 8 bases and J 2 bases; bases outside gene matches: 9. The CDR3 is 15 residues long. DNA for the CDR3: TGTGCCATCGAATCGGGGCGGGAGGGGCAAGAGACCCAGTACTTC. This encodes CAIESGREGQETQYF.

This rearrangement joins TRBV18 to TRBJ2-3; TRBD2 matches 9 bases. From germline, CDR1 is KGHSH and CDR2 LQKENI. V trimming: 6 bases; J trimming: 6 bases; junction bases outside the gene matches: 13. CDR3 size: 16 residues. CDR3 in DNA: TGTGCCAGCTCTCTTAGCGGGGGCTCCTTCCGGGATACGCAGTATTTT. Residues: CASSLSGGSFRDTQYF.

This chain links TRBV5-1 with TRBJ2-2; 9 bases map to TRBD2. Germline CDR1 and CDR2: SGHRS and YFSETQ. V lost 0 bases and J lost 8; bases outside the gene matches: 11. CDR3 length: 17 residues. The chain's CDR3 is CASSLVTQLAGRGELFF. In DNA form, the CDR3 reads TGCGCCAGCAGCTTGGTGACCCAACTAGCGGGCAGAGGGGAGCTGTTTTTT.

The V and J genes are TRBV18 and TRBJ1-2; TRBD1 aligns across 8 bases. CDR3 size: 14 residues. Germline trimming cut 5 bases from V and 6 bases from J; bases unmatched to any gene: 8. Germline values: CDR1 KGHSH, CDR2 LQKENI. CDR3 in DNA: TGTGCCAGCTCATCAGGGGGCGCCCGGCATGGCTACACCTTC. Translation: CASSSGGARHGYTF.

The chain recombines TRBV5-6 with TRBJ1-2, with a tentative D call TRBD1 (6 bases). With 4 bases removed from V and 7 bases from J, the gap between germline ends came to 14 bases. CDR3 size: 13 residues. From germline, CDR1 is SGHDT and CDR2 YYEEEE. The CDR3 DNA reads as TGTGCCAGCAGCCCTGACAGGAAGTCTGGCTACACCTTC. This codes for CASSPDRKSGYTF.